What follows are 3 T cell receptor beta chains derived from one specimen sequenced in a study of T cells in Graves' hyperthyroidism and ophthalmopathy (dated 2019 in TCRdb). Library method: multiplex PCR. Sequencing used an Illumina HiSeq 2000. Amplification of TCR beta CDR3 regions was carried out from RNA transcripts. A first-round RT-PCR of the TCR CDR3 used the HTBI primer set with the Qiagen OneStep RT-PCR kit. TCRdb reprocessing: public reads trimmed at Q25 with fastp, clones called with MiXCR, in-frame beta chains kept. Entries that share a CDR3 protein sequence are merged under the most common genes and DNA. In this sample the table shows approximately 600,000 distinct CDR3 sequences, around 20% of which occur a single time. The ten largest clones capture about 34% of the sample. Sequenced: blood. The receptors come from a man aged 25 to 40 with Graves' ophthalmopathy.

Only a few counts were recorded for this clonotype. The V call is TRBV27, the J call TRBJ2-2; tentatively, D is TRBD1 or TRBD2 (6 bases each). This CDR3 has 15 amino acids. Germline V lookup: CDR1 MNHEY, CDR2 SMNVEV (reference sequence). Trimming left V 4 bases short and J 6 bases short, with 15 bases between. The CDR3, as DNA: TGTGCCAGCAGTTCGCTGGGGGGCAGGCCCGGGGAGCTGTTTTTT. Its translation: CASSSLGGRPGELFF.

The rearrangement uses TRBV6-1 and TRBJ2-1; TRBD2 matches 11 bases. This CDR3 has 20 residues. Germline V gives CDR1 MNHNS, CDR2 SASEGT. V lost 6 bases to trimming and J lost 0 bases; unmatched junction nucleotides: 16. The CDR3 is CASSTRRGLAGPSSYNEQFF. The CDR3 DNA reads as TGTGCCAGCAGCACCCGACGAGGACTAGCGGGCCCTAGCTCCTACAATGAGCAGTTCTTC.

CDR3 sequence: CASGTGAGQPQHF. Here the CDR3 DNA reads TGTGCCAGCGGGACAGGGGCGGGTCAGCCCCAGCATTTT. V and J are TRBV25-1 and TRBJ1-5, with TRBD1 matching 10 bases. This CDR3 has 13 amino acids. V shed 8 bases and J 6 bases; nucleotides not matched to a gene: 4. Germline V gene lookup returns CDR1 MGHDK and CDR2 SYGVNS.